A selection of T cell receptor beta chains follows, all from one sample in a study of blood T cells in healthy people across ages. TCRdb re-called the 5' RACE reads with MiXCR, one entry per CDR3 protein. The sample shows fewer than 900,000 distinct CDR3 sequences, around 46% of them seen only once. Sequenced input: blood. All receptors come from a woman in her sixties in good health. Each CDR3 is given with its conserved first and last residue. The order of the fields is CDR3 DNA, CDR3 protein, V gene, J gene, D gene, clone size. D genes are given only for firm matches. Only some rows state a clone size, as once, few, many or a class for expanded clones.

DNA: TGTGCCAGCAGTGTGGGGGGCTCTGAGGGTACGCAGTATTTT
CDR3: CASSVGGSEGTQYF
V: TRBV28
J: TRBJ2-3
D: .
size: .

DNA: TGTGCCAGCATCGCGACAGGGGCCGTCACAGATACGCAGTATTTT
CDR3: CASIATGAVTDTQYF
V: TRBV12-3/TRBV12-4
J: TRBJ2-3
D: TRBD1
size: .

DNA: TGCAGAACCAGCGTTGACCGCAGACAGTACTTC
CDR3: CRTSVDRRQYF
V: TRBV20-1
J: TRBJ2-4
D: .
size: .

DNA: TGTGCCAGCAGTTACCGAAGGGGGCTGGACGAGCAGTACTTC
CDR3: CASSYRRGLDEQYF
V: TRBV6-5
J: TRBJ2-7
D: TRBD1
size: few

DNA: TGCGCCAGCAGCTTGGCGACAGAGGCTTATGGCTACACCTTC
CDR3: CASSLATEAYGYTF
V: TRBV5-1
J: TRBJ1-2
D: .
size: .

DNA: TGTGCCAGCAGTCTGACTAGCGGGAGGTTGCAGTACTTC
CDR3: CASSLTSGRLQYF
V: TRBV6-2/TRBV6-3
J: TRBJ2-5
D: TRBD2
size: .

DNA: TGTGCCGCCCGTCGAGGCGGCGACACCGGGGAGCTGTTTTTT
CDR3: CAARRGGDTGELFF
V: TRBV6-2/TRBV6-3
J: TRBJ2-2
D: .
size: once

DNA: TGTGCCTGCAGTCAGGCGGGGTTATGGGAAGCTTTCTTT
CDR3: CACSQAGLWEAFF
V: TRBV12-3/TRBV12-4
J: TRBJ1-1
D: .
size: .

DNA: TGTGCCAGCAGCAGATTACCGGGACTGAATAATGAGCAGTTCTTC
CDR3: CASSRLPGLNNEQFF
V: TRBV6-2/TRBV6-3
J: TRBJ2-1
D: .
size: few

DNA: TGTGCCAGTGGACCTCTGTCAGATACGCAGTATTTT
CDR3: CASGPLSDTQYF
V: TRBV11-2
J: TRBJ2-3
D: .
size: .

DNA: TGCAGTGCTAGAGGGACAGGGCGAAACACCATATATTTT
CDR3: CSARGTGRNTIYF
V: TRBV20-1
J: TRBJ1-3
D: TRBD1
size: .

DNA: TGTGCCAGCATCGACAGAGGCTTAGTGCAGTTCTTC
CDR3: CASIDRGLVQFF
V: TRBV28
J: TRBJ2-1
D: .
size: .

DNA: TGTGCCAGCAGTCCCCTCGGTTCGGGTCTTTTGAATGAGCAGTACTTC
CDR3: CASSPLGSGLLNEQYF
V: TRBV6-2/TRBV6-3
J: TRBJ2-5
D: .
size: .

DNA: TGTGCCAGCGGCGGGGGGGCCAGGGTAGAGACCCAGTACTTC
CDR3: CASGGGARVETQYF
V: TRBV7-9
J: TRBJ2-5
D: TRBD2
size: .

DNA: TGTACCAGCAGCTTGACTAGTTTGGGCACAGATACGCAGTATTTT
CDR3: CTSSLTSLGTDTQYF
V: TRBV27
J: TRBJ2-3
D: .
size: .

DNA: TGTGCCAGCAGCGTTCAGGGCTTTCGTGAAAAACTGTTTTTT
CDR3: CASSVQGFREKLFF
V: TRBV7-8
J: TRBJ1-4
D: .
size: .

DNA: TGTGCCAGCAGCCCCCCCGGGACACCAAGCTGCGAGCAGTACTTC
CDR3: CASSPPGTPSCEQYF
V: TRBV28
J: TRBJ2-7
D: .
size: once

DNA: TGCAGTGCTATGATACCCAATCAGCCCCAGCATTTT
CDR3: CSAMIPNQPQHF
V: TRBV20-1
J: TRBJ1-5
D: .
size: .

DNA: TGTGCCAGCAGCTCGACAGGGGGCAATTCACCCCTCCACTTT
CDR3: CASSSTGGNSPLHF
V: TRBV7-3
J: TRBJ1-6
D: TRBD1
size: few